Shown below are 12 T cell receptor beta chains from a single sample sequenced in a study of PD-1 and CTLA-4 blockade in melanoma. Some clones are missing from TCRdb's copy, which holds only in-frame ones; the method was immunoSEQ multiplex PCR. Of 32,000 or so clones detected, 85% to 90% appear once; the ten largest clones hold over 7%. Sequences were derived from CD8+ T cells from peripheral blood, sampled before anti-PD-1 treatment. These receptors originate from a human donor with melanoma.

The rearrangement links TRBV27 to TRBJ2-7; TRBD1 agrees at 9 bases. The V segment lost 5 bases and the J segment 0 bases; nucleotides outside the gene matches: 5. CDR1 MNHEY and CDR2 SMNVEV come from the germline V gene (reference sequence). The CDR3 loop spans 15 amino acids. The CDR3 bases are TGTGCCAGCAGTCAGCGGACAGGGGTCTCCTACGAGCAGTACTTC. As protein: CASSQRTGVSYEQYF.

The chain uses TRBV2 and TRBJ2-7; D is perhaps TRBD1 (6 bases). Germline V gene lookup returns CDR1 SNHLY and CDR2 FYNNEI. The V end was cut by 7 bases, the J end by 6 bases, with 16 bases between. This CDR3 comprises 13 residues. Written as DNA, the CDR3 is TGTGCCAGCAATTGGGGGCTGGTAAGCGAGCAGTACTTC. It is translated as CASNWGLVSEQYF.

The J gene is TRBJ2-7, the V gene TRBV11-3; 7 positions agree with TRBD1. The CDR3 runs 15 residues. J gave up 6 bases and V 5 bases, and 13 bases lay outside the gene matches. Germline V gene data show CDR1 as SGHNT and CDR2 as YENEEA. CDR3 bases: TGTGCCAGCAGCGTGAACCGGGACAGCGACGGCGAGCAGTACTTC. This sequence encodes CASSVNRDSDGEQYF.

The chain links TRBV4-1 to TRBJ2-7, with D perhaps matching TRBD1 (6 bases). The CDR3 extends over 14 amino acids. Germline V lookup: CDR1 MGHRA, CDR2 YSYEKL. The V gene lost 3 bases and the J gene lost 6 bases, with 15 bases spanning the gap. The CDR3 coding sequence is TGCGCCAGCAGCCATAAAACAGGGTCAAGCGAGCAGTACTTC. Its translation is CASSHKTGSSEQYF.

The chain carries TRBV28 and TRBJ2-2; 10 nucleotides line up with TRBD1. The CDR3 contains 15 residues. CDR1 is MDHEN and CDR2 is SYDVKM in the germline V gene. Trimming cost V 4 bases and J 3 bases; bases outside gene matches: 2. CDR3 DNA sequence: TGTGCCAGCAGTTCCGGGACAGGGGACACCGGGGAGCTGTTTTTT. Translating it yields CASSSGTGDTGELFF.

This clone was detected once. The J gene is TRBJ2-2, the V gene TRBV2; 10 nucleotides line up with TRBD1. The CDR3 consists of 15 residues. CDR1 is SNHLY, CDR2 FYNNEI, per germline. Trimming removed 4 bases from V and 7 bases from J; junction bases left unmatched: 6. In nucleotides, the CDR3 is TGTGCCAGCAGTGCCGGGACAGGGGTGGTCGGGGAGCTGTTTTTT. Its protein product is CASSAGTGVVGELFF.

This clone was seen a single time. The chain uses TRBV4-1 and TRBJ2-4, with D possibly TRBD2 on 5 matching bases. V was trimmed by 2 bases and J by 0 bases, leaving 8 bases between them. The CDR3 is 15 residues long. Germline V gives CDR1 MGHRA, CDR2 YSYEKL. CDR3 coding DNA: TGCGCCAGCAGCCAACCTGGACTAGCCAAAAACATTCAGTACTTC. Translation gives CASSQPGLAKNIQYF.

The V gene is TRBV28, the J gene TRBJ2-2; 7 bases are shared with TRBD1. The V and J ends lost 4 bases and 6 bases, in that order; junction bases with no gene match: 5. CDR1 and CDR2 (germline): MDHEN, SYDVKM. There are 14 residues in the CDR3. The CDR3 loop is CASSSLQGPGELFF. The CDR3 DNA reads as TGTGCCAGCAGTTCGTTACAGGGGCCCGGGGAGCTGTTTTTT.

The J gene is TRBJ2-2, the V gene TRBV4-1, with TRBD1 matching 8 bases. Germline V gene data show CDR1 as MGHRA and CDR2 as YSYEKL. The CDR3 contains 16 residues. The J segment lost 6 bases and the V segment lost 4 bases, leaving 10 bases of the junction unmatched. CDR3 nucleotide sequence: TGCGCCAGCAGCCTTCGGACAGGGCCGTTGGCCGGGGAGCTGTTTTTT. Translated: CASSLRTGPLAGELFF.

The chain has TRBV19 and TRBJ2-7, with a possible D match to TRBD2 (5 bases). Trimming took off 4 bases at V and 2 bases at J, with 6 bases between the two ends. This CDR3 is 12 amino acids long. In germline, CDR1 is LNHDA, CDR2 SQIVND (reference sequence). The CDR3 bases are TGTGCCAGTAGTAACGGGGCCTACGAGCAGTACTTC. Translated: CASSNGAYEQYF.

CDR3 protein: CASSLSGDNYGYTF. In nucleotides, the CDR3 is TGTGCCAGCAGCTTATCAGGGGACAACTATGGCTACACCTTC. The chain links TRBV7-9 to TRBJ1-2, with D possibly being TRBD1 (6 bases). The CDR3 length is 14 residues. V lost 2 bases and J 2 bases, leaving 9 bases between the germline ends. Germline CDR1 is SEHNR and CDR2 is FQNEAQ (reference sequence).

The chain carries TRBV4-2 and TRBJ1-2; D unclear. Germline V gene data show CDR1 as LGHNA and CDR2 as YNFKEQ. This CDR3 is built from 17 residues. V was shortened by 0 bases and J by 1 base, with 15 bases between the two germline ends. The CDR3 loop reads CASSQDFRRPNNYGYTF. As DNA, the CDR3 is TGTGCCAGCAGCCAAGATTTCAGAAGGCCCAATAACTATGGCTACACCTTC.